The source of this T cell receptor beta chain is a study of T cell responses to AZD1222 COVID-19 vaccine. Whole-study results and caveats: Per reports, nearly half of all spike-specific TCRs target regions that are unmutated in variants.

CDR1 is MDHEN and CDR2 is SYDVKM in the germline V gene. The CDR3 sequence is 16 residues long. J gave up 3 bases and V 6 bases, and 8 bases lay outside the gene matches. TCRdb keeps only in-frame clones here, not all; method: immunoSEQ multiplex PCR. The repertoire has over 120,000 clones, 92% of them found once; the top ten carry about 1.9%. About this clone: Its antigen remains unidentified.

V is TRBV28 and J is TRBJ1-4; 9 nucleotides match TRBD1. The clonotype comes from an adult in good health. The source material was peripheral blood, sampled on day 0 of AZD1222 vaccination. The CDR3 DNA reads as TGTGCCAGCAGACCGGACAGGGGTTTAGCTAATGAAAAACTGTTTTTT. Protein sequence: CASRPDRGLANEKLFF.